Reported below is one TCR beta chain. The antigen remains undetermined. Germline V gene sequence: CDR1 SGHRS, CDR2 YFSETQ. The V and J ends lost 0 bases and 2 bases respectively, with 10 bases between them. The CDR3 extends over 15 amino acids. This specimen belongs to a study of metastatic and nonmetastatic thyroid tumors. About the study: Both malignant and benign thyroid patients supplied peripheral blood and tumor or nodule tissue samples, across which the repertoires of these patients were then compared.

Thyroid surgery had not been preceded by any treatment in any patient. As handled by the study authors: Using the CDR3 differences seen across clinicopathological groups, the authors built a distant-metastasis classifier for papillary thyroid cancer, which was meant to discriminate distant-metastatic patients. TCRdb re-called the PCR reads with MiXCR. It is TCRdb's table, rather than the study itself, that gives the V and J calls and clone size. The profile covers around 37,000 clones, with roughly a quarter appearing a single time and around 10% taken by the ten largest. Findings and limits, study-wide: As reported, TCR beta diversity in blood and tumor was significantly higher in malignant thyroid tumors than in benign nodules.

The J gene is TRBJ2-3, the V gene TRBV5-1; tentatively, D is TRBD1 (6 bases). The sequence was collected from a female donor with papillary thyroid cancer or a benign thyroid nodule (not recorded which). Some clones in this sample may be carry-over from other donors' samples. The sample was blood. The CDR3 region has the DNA TGCGCCAGCAGCTTGGCCGGGACAAACACAGATACGCAGTATTTT. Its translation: CASSLAGTNTDTQYF.